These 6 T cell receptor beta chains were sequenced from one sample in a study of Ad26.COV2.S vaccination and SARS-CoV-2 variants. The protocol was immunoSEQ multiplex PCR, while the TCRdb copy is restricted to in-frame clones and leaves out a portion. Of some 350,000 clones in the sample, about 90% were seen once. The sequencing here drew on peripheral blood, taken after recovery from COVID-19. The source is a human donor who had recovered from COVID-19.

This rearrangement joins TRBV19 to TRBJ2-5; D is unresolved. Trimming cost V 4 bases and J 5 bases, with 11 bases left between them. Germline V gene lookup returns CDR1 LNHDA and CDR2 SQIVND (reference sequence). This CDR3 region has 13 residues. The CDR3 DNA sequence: TGTGCCAGTAGTAATCCACCCTTGGAGACCCAGTACTTC. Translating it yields CASSNPPLETQYF.

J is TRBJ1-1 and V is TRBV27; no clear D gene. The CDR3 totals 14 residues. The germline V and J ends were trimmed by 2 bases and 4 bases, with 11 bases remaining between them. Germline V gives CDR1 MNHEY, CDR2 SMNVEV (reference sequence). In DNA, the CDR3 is TGTGCCAGCAGTTTAAGGAATTTGGGCACTGAAGCTTTCTTT. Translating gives CASSLRNLGTEAFF.

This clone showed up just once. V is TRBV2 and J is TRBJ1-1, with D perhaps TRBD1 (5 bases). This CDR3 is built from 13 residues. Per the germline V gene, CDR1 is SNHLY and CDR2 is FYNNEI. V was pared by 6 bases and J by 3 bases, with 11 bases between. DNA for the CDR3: TGTGCCAGCAGACCCGGGGGGGACACTGAAGCTTTCTTT. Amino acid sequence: CASRPGGDTEAFF.

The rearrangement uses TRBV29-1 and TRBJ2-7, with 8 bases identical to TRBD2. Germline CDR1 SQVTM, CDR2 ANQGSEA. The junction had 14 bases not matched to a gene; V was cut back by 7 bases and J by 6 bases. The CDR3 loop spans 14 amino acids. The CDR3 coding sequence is TGCAGCGCCAGCGGGGGACGGGCGGACTTCGAGCAGTACTTC. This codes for CSASGGRADFEQYF.

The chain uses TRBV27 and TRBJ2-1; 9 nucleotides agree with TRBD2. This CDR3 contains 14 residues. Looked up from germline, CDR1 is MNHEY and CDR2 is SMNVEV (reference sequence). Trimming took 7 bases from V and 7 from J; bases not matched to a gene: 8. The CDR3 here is CASTGLAGSNEQFF. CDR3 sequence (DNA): TGTGCCAGCACCGGGCTAGCGGGGTCTAATGAGCAGTTCTTC.

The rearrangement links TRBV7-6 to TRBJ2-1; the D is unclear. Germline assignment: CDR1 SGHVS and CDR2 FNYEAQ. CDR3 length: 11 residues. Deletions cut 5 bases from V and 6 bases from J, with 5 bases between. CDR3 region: CASSGRNEQFF. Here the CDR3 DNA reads TGTGCCAGCAGCGGGCGCAATGAGCAGTTCTTC.